The 2 T cell receptor beta chains listed next were all sequenced from one sample in a study of blood T cells in healthy people across ages. Through a sample-barcoded 5' primer and a J-beta primer mix, a second PCR was run for about 6 to 11 cycles. TCRdb reprocessed the 5' RACE reads via MiXCR and lists one record per CDR3 protein. The sample contains more than 500,000 distinct CDR3 sequences, about 26% of which appear only once. This sample was also put to use in a study of T cells of mothers and their children.

The sequencing sample was made of blood. The receptors here all came from a boy between 2 and 15 years old in good health.

The J gene is TRBJ2-3, the V gene TRBV20-1, with unresolved D. The CDR3 extends over 11 amino acids. CDR1 DFQATT and CDR2 SNEGSKA come from the germline V gene (reference sequence). The CDR3 nucleotides read TGCAGCCGGGTAAATCGGGATACGCAGTATTTT. It encodes CSRVNRDTQYF.

This chain links TRBV7-2 with TRBJ2-4; possible D gene TRBD2, 7 bases. Germline CDR1 SGHTA, CDR2 FQGNSA. The CDR3 has 15 amino acids. Trimming shortened V by 6 bases and J by 5 bases, and 17 bases separated the two germline ends. The CDR3 is CASSSRGGAENIQYF. Written as DNA, the CDR3 is TGTGCCAGCAGTTCAAGAGGGGGGGCAGAAAACATTCAGTACTTC.